This T cell receptor beta chain was retrieved from a study of identical twins. About this clonotype itself: Antigen unknown.

One entry per CDR3 protein, called by TCRdb with MiXCR from the 5' RACE reads. The repertoire has some 760,000 distinct CDR3 sequences, 18% of them found once; the top ten carry around 13%. Regarding the study as a whole: Out-of-frame alpha sequences common to twins exhibited an excess of low generation probability. Invariant MAIT and iNKT cells are populations that could partly confound zero-insertion analyses.

CDR3 length equals 15 residues. Germline V gene data show CDR1 as SGHRS and CDR2 as YFSETQ. J lost 3 bases, V lost 4 bases, and 4 bases had no gene match. This same sample was also taken into another study, of T cells expressing NK-cell markers. That work states: Of the CD8+ T cells in about 6 donors, roughly 1.0-7.5% belonged to dominant NKG2C+ clonotypes.

The chain recombines TRBV5-1 with TRBJ2-2; 9 positions match TRBD1. Sequencing used PBMCs. The receptor was isolated from a woman aged 18-35 years in good health. The DNA for the CDR3 is TGCGCCAGCAGCCTGGGACAGGGTCACACCGGGGAGCTGTTTTTT. Translated: CASSLGQGHTGELFF.